This record covers a single T cell receptor (beta chain). Its antigen is as yet unknown. This sample was included in a study of cytomegalovirus exposure and HLA in healthy donors. General study findings and limits: Most subjects' HLA-A and HLA-B alleles were reportedly predicted from TCR beta sequences.

Germline V lookup: CDR1 WNHNN, CDR2 SYGVQD (reference sequence). V lost 3 bases and J lost 3, with 9 bases in between. The CDR3 covers 13 residues. Primers: 60 Vbeta forward and 13 Jbeta reverse. Sequencing was performed with immunoSEQ multiplex PCR; in TCRdb, only in-frame clones are kept and a portion is missing. Among 95,000 to 150,000 clones listed, 80% to 85% were seen once. Sequences were obtained from PBMCs. This rearrangement joins TRBV10-1 to TRBJ2-7; perhaps TRBD2 as D (6 bases). This TCR was sampled from a man younger than 40 in good health and CMV-seronegative. Here the CDR3 DNA reads TGCGCCAGCAGTGAACAGGAGGGCTACGAGCAGTACTTC. Translated: CASSEQEGYEQYF.